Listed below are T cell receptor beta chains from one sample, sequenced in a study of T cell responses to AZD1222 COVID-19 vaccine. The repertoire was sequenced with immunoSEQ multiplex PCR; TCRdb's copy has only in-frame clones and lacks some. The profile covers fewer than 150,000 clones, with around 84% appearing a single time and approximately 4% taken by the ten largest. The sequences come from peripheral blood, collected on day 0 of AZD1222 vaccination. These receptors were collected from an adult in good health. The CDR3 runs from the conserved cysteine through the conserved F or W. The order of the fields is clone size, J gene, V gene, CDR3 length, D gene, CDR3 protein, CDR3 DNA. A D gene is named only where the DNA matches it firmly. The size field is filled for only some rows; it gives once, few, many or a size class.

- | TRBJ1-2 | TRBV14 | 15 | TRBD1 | CASSQVAGQNYGYTF | TGTGCCAGCAGCCAAGTCGCGGGACAGAACTATGGCTACACCTTC
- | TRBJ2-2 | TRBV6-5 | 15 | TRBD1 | CASSIQGAFTGELFF | TGTGCCAGCAGTATACAGGGGGCCTTCACCGGGGAGCTGTTTTTT
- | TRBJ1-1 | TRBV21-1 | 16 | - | CASSKLLAGPNTEAFF | TGTGCCAGCAGCAAATTGCTGGCAGGTCCGAACACTGAAGCTTTCTTT
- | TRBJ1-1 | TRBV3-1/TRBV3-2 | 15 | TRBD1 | CASSTSTGGTPEAFF | TGTGCCAGCAGCACTTCGACAGGGGGCACCCCTGAAGCTTTCTTT
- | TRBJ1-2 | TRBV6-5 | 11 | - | CATFSGYGYTF | TGTGCCACCTTCTCGGGGTATGGCTACACCTTC
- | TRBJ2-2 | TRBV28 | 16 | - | CASSLYGGQNTGELFF | TGTGCCAGCAGTTTATATGGGGGACAGAACACCGGGGAGCTGTTTTTT
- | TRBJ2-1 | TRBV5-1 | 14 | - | CASSEGGRFGEQFF | TGCGCCAGCAGCGAGGGGGGCCGCTTCGGTGAGCAGTTCTTC
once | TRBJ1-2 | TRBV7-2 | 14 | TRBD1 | CASSTQGASYGYTF | TGTGCCAGCAGCACACAGGGGGCGAGCTATGGCTACACCTTC
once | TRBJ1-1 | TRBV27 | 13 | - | CASSLQEGSEAFF | TGTGCCAGCAGTTTACAGGAGGGGAGTGAAGCTTTCTTT
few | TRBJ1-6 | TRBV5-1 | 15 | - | CASSLGGTGRSPLHF | TGCGCCAGCAGCTTGGGAGGTACAGGGCGTTCACCCCTCCACTTT
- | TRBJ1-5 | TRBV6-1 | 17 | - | CASSEAGGNPKNQPQHF | TGTGCCAGCAGTGAAGCAGGAGGGAATCCGAAAAATCAGCCCCAGCATTTT
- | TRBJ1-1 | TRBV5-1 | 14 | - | CASSQTAIATEAFF | TGCGCCAGCAGCCAGACTGCGATAGCCACTGAAGCTTTCTTT
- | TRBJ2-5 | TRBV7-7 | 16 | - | CASSLSSGAPGGTQYF | TGTGCTAGCAGCTTAAGTTCGGGGGCCCCCGGGGGGACCCAGTACTTC
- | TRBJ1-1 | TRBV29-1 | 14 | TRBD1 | CSVEGSRGGTEAFF | TGCAGCGTTGAGGGATCCAGGGGGGGGACTGAAGCTTTCTTT
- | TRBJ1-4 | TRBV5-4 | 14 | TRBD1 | CASSGDRGDEKLFF | TGTGCCAGCAGCGGGGACAGGGGGGATGAAAAACTGTTTTTT
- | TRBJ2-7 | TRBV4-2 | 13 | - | CASSQGTSYEQYF | TGTGCCAGCAGCCAGGGGACATCCTACGAGCAGTACTTC
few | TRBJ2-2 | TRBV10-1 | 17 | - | CASSDRTSGTNTGELFF | TGCGCCAGCAGTGATAGGACCTCCGGAACGAACACCGGGGAGCTGTTTTTT
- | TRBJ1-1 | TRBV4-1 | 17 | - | CASSQAGRGGAGTEAFF | TGCGCCAGCAGCCAGGCTGGTCGTGGGGGCGCGGGCACTGAAGCTTTCTTT
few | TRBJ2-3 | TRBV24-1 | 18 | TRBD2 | CATSDLPRTSGGTDTQYF | TGTGCCACCAGTGATTTACCCCGGACTAGCGGGGGCACAGATACGCAGTATTTT
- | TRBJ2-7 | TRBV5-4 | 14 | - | CASSPGPPTYEQYF | TGTGCCAGCAGCCCGGGACCGCCGACCTACGAGCAGTACTTC
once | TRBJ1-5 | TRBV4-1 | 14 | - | CASSQTYGGQPQHF | TGCGCCAGCAGCCAGACCTATGGTGGTCAGCCCCAGCATTTT
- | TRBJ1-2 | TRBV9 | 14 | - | CASSPDTGLYGYTF | TGTGCCAGCAGCCCAGATACAGGGTTATATGGCTACACCTTC
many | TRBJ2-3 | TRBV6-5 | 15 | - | CASSRDGASTDTQYF | TGTGCCAGCAGTCGGGACGGAGCTAGCACAGATACGCAGTATTTT
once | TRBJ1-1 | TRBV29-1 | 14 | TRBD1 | CSVGTGWANTEAFF | TGCAGCGTCGGGACAGGGTGGGCGAACACTGAAGCTTTCTTT
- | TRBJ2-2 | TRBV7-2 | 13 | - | CASSGSWGGELFF | TGTGCCAGCAGCGGATCCTGGGGGGGGGAGCTGTTTTTT
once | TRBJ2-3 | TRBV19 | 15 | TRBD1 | CASSPGQLGTDTQYF | TGTGCCAGTAGTCCGGGACAGCTAGGAACAGATACGCAGTATTTT
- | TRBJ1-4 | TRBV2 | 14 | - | CASSQGLKGEKLFF | TGTGCCAGCAGTCAGGGGTTAAAGGGCGAAAAACTGTTTTTT
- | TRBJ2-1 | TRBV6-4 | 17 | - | CASSAKSGGGLYNEQFF | TGTGCCAGCAGTGCTAAGTCTGGGGGCGGCCTCTACAATGAGCAGTTCTTC
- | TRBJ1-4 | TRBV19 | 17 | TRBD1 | CASSRPGQLNRGEKLFF | TGTGCCAGTAGTAGACCGGGACAGCTAAATCGGGGAGAAAAACTGTTTTTT
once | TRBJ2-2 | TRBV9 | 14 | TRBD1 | CASSPTGAAGELFF | TGTGCCAGCAGCCCCACAGGGGCGGCCGGGGAGCTGTTTTTT
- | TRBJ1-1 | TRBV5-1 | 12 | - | CASSLDFGKAFF | TGCGCCAGCAGCTTGGATTTCGGAAAAGCTTTCTTT
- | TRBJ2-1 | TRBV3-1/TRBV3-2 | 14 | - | CASSQVEGRNEQFF | TGTGCCAGCAGCCAAGTCGAGGGGCGAAATGAGCAGTTCTTC
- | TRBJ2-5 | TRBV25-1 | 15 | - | CASQVGVGFTETQYF | TGTGCCAGTCAAGTAGGGGTGGGGTTTACGGAGACCCAGTACTTC
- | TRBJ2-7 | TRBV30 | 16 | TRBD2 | CAWTRGLAGGPDEQYF | TGTGCCTGGACACGAGGACTAGCGGGGGGGCCGGACGAGCAGTACTTC
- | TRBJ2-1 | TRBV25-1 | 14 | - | CASSEWADDNEQFF | TGTGCCAGCAGTGAATGGGCAGATGACAATGAGCAGTTCTTC
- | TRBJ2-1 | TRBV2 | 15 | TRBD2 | CASSAATSGDNEQFF | TGTGCCAGCAGTGCGGCGACTAGCGGGGACAATGAGCAGTTCTTC
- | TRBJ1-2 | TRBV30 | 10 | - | CAWGPGSYTF | TGTGCCTGGGGCCCTGGGAGCTACACCTTC
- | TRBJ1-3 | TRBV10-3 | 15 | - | CAISDPNSSGNTIYF | TGTGCCATCAGTGACCCAAATAGCTCTGGAAACACCATATATTTT
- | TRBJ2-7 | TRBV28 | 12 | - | CASRNLFYEQYF | TGTGCCAGCCGGAATCTTTTCTACGAGCAGTACTTC
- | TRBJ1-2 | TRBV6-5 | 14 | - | CATISRGDGYGYTF | TGTGCCACTATATCAAGAGGGGATGGCTATGGCTACACCTTC
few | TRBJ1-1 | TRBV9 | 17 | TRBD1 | CASSPRDRAVLNTEAFF | TGTGCCAGCAGCCCCAGGGACAGGGCAGTGTTGAACACTGAAGCTTTCTTT
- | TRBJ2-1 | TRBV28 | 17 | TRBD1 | CASTTQGGQGSMDEQFF | TGTGCCAGCACCACCCAGGGAGGACAGGGAAGCATGGATGAGCAGTTCTTC
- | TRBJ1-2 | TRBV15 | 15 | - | CATSREFQTSNGYTF | TGTGCCACCAGCAGAGAATTCCAGACAAGCAATGGCTACACCTTC
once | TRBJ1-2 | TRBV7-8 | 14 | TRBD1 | CASSSQTGGYGYTF | TGTGCCAGCAGCTCACAGACAGGGGGCTATGGCTACACCTTC
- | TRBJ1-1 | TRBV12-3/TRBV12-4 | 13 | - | CASNNIQGTEAFF | TGTGCCAGCAATAATATACAGGGCACTGAAGCTTTCTTT
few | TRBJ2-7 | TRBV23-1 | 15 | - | CATPAAKLGSYEQYF | TGCGCCACCCCCGCGGCCAAGCTTGGATCCTACGAGCAGTACTTC
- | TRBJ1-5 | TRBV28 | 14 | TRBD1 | CASRWDRGNQPQHF | TGTGCCAGCAGGTGGGACAGGGGCAATCAGCCCCAGCATTTT
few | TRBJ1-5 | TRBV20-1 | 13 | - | CSASAGGGQPQHF | TGCAGTGCTAGTGCGGGGGGCGGGCAGCCCCAGCATTTT
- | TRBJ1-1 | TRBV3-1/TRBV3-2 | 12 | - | CASSQGFTEAFF | TGTGCCAGCAGCCAGGGGTTCACTGAAGCTTTCTTT
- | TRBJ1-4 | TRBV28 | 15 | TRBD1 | CASSPPGQGNEKLFF | TGTGCCAGCAGTCCCCCGGGACAGGGTAATGAAAAACTGTTTTTT
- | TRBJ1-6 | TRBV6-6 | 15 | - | CAHQINRVPNSPLHF | TGTGCCCACCAGATTAACAGGGTCCCAAATTCACCCCTCCACTTT
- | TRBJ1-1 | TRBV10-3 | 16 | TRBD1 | CAISTSTGAMNTEAFF | TGTGCCATCAGCACTTCGACAGGGGCTATGAACACTGAAGCTTTCTTT
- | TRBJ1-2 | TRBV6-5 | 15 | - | CASSPWTATNYGYTF | TGTGCCAGCAGTCCATGGACAGCCACTAACTATGGCTACACCTTC
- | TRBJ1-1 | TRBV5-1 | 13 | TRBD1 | CASSSLDRREAFF | TGCGCCAGCAGCTCCCTGGACAGGAGGGAAGCTTTCTTT
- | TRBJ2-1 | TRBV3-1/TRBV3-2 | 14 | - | CASSRGLVRSEQFF | TGTGCCAGCAGCCGAGGACTGGTTCGGAGCGAGCAGTTCTTC